This T cell receptor beta chain emerged from a study of T cells in localized non-small cell lung cancer. Study-wide points: Uninvolved nearby lung showed the greatest T cell clonality, exceeding that found in tumor. Elevated circulating T cell density in blood was associated with longer overall survival. The study sequenced only one region of the tumor. As a result, intratumor heterogeneity could not be excluded and remains possible. Out of the top 100 tumor clones, a median about 57 were seen in adjacent lung.

Concerning this clone: Its antigen remains unknown.

The protocol was immunoSEQ multiplex PCR, while the TCRdb copy is restricted to in-frame clones and leaves out a portion. The sample shows 3,000 or so clones, more than 25% of them seen only once. The CDR3 extends over 15 amino acids. The germline V gene has CDR1 LNHDA and CDR2 SQIVND (reference sequence). J gave up 6 bases and V 4 bases, and 9 bases lay outside the gene matches. The rearrangement uses TRBV19 and TRBJ2-1; 7 bases line up with TRBD2. The TCR was taken from a man aged 40-75 years with stage I lung adenocarcinoma. The sample in question was lung tumor tissue, obtained before any cancer treatment. The DNA for the CDR3 is TGTGCCAGTAGTAGCCCCAGCGGGGAGTCCAATGAGCAGTTCTTC. Amino acid sequence: CASSSPSGESNEQFF.